One sample yielded the 7 T cell receptor beta chains listed below, sequenced in a study of T cell repertoires in cytomegalovirus infection. TCRdb itself ran the reads through MiXCR, one entry per CDR3 protein. The table shows roughly 990,000 distinct CDR3 sequences, with approximately 31% occurring only once. No antigen is known for these receptors. This specimen was cultured CD8+ T cells from PBMCs, taken from culture after CMV antigen stimulation. The receptors come from a human donor in good health (CMV status not recorded). Some clones in this sample may be carry-over from other donors' samples.

This clonotype has more than one count but fewer than ten. This rearrangement joins TRBV4-1 to TRBJ2-1; D gene unclear. Germline CDR1 MGHRA, CDR2 YSYEKL. Trimming pared 4 bases from V and 0 bases from J, leaving 16 bases between. The CDR3 loop spans 17 amino acids. CDR3 protein: CASSPFGASSSYNEQFF. CDR3 coding DNA: TGCGCCAGCAGCCCCTTCGGTGCGAGCAGCTCCTACAATGAGCAGTTCTTC.

CDR3 DNA sequence: TGTGCCAGCAGCAACGACAGGGGGTATCGCTGGGGCTACACCTTC. Translating gives CASSNDRGYRWGYTF. V is TRBV7-8 and J is TRBJ1-2; TRBD1 matches 9 bases. Germline-derived CDR1 and CDR2 are SGHVS and FQNEAQ. This CDR3 has 15 amino acids. Trimming removed 5 bases from V and 8 bases from J; junction bases left unmatched: 12.

Ten or more counts support this clonotype. The J gene is TRBJ2-4, the V gene TRBV28; D is perhaps TRBD1 or TRBD2 (5 bases each). Trimming took 5 bases from V and 8 from J, leaving 25 bases between them. The germline gives CDR1 MDHEN, CDR2 SYDVKM. This CDR3 is built from 17 residues. The CDR3 DNA reads TGTGCCAGCAGTCCGGGTAGGGGCGACGGTGGGGGAGACATTCAGTACTTC. It codes for CASSPGRGDGGGDIQYF.

The chain couples TRBV6-6 to TRBJ1-1, with D unclear. Trimming stripped 2 bases from V and 1 base from J, with 5 bases between. Germline V gene lookup returns CDR1 MNHNY and CDR2 SVGAGI (reference sequence). The CDR3 contains 13 residues. The CDR3 spells CASSYKRNTEAFF. As DNA, the CDR3 is TGTGCCAGCAGTTACAAAAGGAACACTGAAGCTTTCTTT.

This chain connects TRBV19 to TRBJ2-2; the D gene could be TRBD1 or TRBD2 (5 bases each). This CDR3 is built from 14 residues. V was shortened by 5 bases and J by 3 bases, with 10 bases between the two germline ends. Germline CDR1 and CDR2: LNHDA and SQIVND (reference sequence). CDR3 loop: CASSWDPDTGELFF. DNA of the CDR3: TGTGCCAGTAGTTGGGACCCGGACACCGGGGAGCTGTTTTTT. The full variable domain, in which reference TRBV19 and TRBJ2-2 provide the parts outside the CDR3, is DGGITQSPKYLFRKEGQNVTLSCEQNLNHDAMYWYRQDPGQGLRLIYYSQIVNDFQKGDIAEGYSVSREKKESFPLTVTSAQKNPTAFYLCASSWDPDTGELFFGEGSRLTVL.

The chain employs TRBV7-3 and TRBJ2-3; a possible D gene is TRBD1 (6 bases). In germline, CDR1 is SGHTA, CDR2 FQGTGA. This CDR3 contains 15 residues. V was clipped by 1 base and J by 6 bases, with 14 bases between them. The CDR3 nucleotides are TGTGCCAGCAGCTTAAGGGGACACCAGTCGGATACGCAGTATTTT. The encoded protein is CASSLRGHQSDTQYF.

The gene calls are TRBV27 and TRBJ1-6; tentatively, D is TRBD1 (5 bases). The V end was cut by 1 base, the J end by 2 bases, with 9 bases between. Germline V gene data show CDR1 as MNHEY and CDR2 as SMNVEV (reference sequence). This CDR3 is 16 amino acids long. DNA of the CDR3: TGTGCCAGCAGTTTATGGGGGGACCCCTATAATTCACCCCTCCACTTT. This gives the protein CASSLWGDPYNSPLHF.